This T cell receptor (beta chain) was captured in a study of long-term antiretroviral therapy in people with HIV. Across the whole study: The earliest specimens came about a decade ahead of the 2015 immediate-ART recommendation. General study findings and limits: Documentation of ART adherence, viral resistance or therapy changes was absent. Diversity rose after ART but stayed below transplant donor controls.

Every donor had one or more pre-ART and two or more post-ART PBMC samples. As regards this clone: Its antigen is still unknown.

immunoSEQ v3.0 was run at survey level. Profiled with immunoSEQ multiplex PCR; TCRdb holds only in-frame clones, not every one. The sample carries under 15,000 clones, around 77% recorded once. V was shortened by 1 base and J by 5 bases, with 17 bases between the two germline ends. The CDR3 extends over 15 amino acids. The germline V gene has CDR1 GTSNPN and CDR2 SVGIG (reference sequence). The chain uses TRBV30 and TRBJ1-1; D is undetermined. This material consisted of unsorted PBMCs, taken 0.5 years before starting antiretroviral therapy. This TCR was sampled from a woman in her thirties or forties with HIV. CDR3 bases: TGTGCCTGGAGTGCCCCTGTCGTGGGGAGGACTGAAGCTTTCTTT. Protein sequence: CAWSAPVVGRTEAFF.